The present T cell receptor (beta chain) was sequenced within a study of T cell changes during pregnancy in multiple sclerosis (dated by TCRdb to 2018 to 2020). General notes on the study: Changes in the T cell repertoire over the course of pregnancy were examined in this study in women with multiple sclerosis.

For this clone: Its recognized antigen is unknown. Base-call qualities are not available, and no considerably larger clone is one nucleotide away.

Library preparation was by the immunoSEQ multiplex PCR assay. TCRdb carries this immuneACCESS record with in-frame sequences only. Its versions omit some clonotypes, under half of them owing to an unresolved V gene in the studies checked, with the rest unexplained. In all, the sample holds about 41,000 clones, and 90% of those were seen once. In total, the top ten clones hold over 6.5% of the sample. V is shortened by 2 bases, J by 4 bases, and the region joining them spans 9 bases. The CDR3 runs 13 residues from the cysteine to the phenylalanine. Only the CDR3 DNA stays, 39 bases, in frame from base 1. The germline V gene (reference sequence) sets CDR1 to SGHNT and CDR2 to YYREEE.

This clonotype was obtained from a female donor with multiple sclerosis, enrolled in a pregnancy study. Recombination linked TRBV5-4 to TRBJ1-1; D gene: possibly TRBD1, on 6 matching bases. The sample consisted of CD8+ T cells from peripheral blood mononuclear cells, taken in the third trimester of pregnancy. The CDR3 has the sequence CASSFRGATEAFF. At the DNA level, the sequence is TGTGCCAGCAGCTTTCGGGGGGCCACTGAAGCTTTCTTT.